These T cell receptor beta chains were read from a single sample in a study of blood T cell repertoires in COVID-19. Data came from immunoSEQ multiplex PCR; TCRdb stores just in-frame clones and leaves some out. The data contain tens of thousands of clones, approximately 91% of them singletons. The sequenced sample was peripheral blood. These receptors were obtained from an older woman with active COVID-19. The CDR3 runs from the conserved cysteine through the conserved F or W. A D gene is named only where the DNA matches it firmly. A row's size may be missing; if present it is once, few, many or a size class.

d_gene: NA; abundance: NA; len: 15; v_gene: TRBV4-3; j_gene: TRBJ2-1; CDR3aa: CASSPSDRNYNEQFF; CDR3nt: TGCGCCAGCAGCCCCTCCGACAGGAACTACAATGAGCAGTTCTTC
d_gene: NA; abundance: NA; len: 12; v_gene: TRBV5-6; j_gene: TRBJ1-1; CDR3aa: CASSTAIGGAFF; CDR3nt: TGTGCCAGCAGCACAGCTATCGGAGGAGCTTTCTTT
d_gene: NA; abundance: NA; len: 13; v_gene: TRBV28; j_gene: TRBJ1-2; CDR3aa: CASTLGGNYGYTF; CDR3nt: TGTGCCAGCACCTTAGGGGGAAACTATGGCTACACCTTC
d_gene: NA; abundance: few; len: 15; v_gene: TRBV19; j_gene: TRBJ1-5; CDR3aa: CASSRPTEYNQPQHF; CDR3nt: TGTGCCAGTAGTAGGCCGACAGAATACAATCAGCCCCAGCATTTT
d_gene: NA; abundance: NA; len: 18; v_gene: TRBV4-3; j_gene: TRBJ1-3; CDR3aa: CASSARGRWLGPGNTIYF; CDR3nt: TGCGCCAGCAGCGCCCGGGGTCGTTGGTTAGGGCCTGGAAACACCATATATTTT
d_gene: TRBD1; abundance: NA; len: 14; v_gene: TRBV7-2; j_gene: TRBJ2-2; CDR3aa: CASSGQGGTGELFF; CDR3nt: TGTGCCAGCAGCGGACAGGGGGGCACCGGGGAGCTGTTTTTT
d_gene: NA; abundance: NA; len: 15; v_gene: TRBV19; j_gene: TRBJ2-7; CDR3aa: CASSIVPGTGEEQYF; CDR3nt: TGTGCCAGTAGTATAGTACCGGGAACTGGGGAAGAGCAGTACTTC
d_gene: TRBD1; abundance: NA; len: 13; v_gene: TRBV30; j_gene: TRBJ2-7; CDR3aa: CAWEGTGMREQYF; CDR3nt: TGTGCCTGGGAGGGGACAGGGATGAGGGAGCAGTACTTC
d_gene: NA; abundance: NA; len: 14; v_gene: TRBV10-3; j_gene: TRBJ2-7; CDR3aa: CAISGSAPPNEQYF; CDR3nt: TGTGCCATCAGCGGGTCGGCCCCCCCCAACGAGCAGTACTTC
d_gene: NA; abundance: NA; len: 16; v_gene: TRBV5-5; j_gene: TRBJ1-5; CDR3aa: CASSQPGGGGNQPQHF; CDR3nt: TGTGCCAGCAGCCAGCCCGGGGGGGGAGGGAATCAGCCCCAGCATTTT
d_gene: NA; abundance: NA; len: 14; v_gene: TRBV7-9; j_gene: TRBJ1-2; CDR3aa: CASSQGTGSYGYTF; CDR3nt: TGTGCCAGCAGCCAGGGTACCGGATCCTATGGCTACACCTTC
d_gene: NA; abundance: once; len: 17; v_gene: TRBV5-1; j_gene: TRBJ2-7; CDR3aa: CASSSNSAGTSSYEQYF; CDR3nt: TGCGCCAGCAGCTCGAACTCAGCCGGGACATCTTCTTACGAGCAGTACTTC
d_gene: TRBD2; abundance: NA; len: 16; v_gene: TRBV19; j_gene: TRBJ2-2; CDR3aa: CASRSGGAAVTGELFF; CDR3nt: TGTGCCAGTCGAAGCGGGGGGGCCGCTGTCACCGGGGAGCTGTTTTTT
d_gene: NA; abundance: NA; len: 14; v_gene: TRBV5-1; j_gene: TRBJ2-3; CDR3aa: CASSLNRGTDTQYF; CDR3nt: TGCGCCAGCAGCTTGAATCGGGGAACAGATACGCAGTATTTT
d_gene: TRBD1; abundance: NA; len: 17; v_gene: TRBV19; j_gene: TRBJ1-5; CDR3aa: CASHQGTGSYSNQPQHF; CDR3nt: TGTGCCAGCCACCAGGGGACAGGATCTTATAGCAATCAGCCCCAGCATTTT
d_gene: NA; abundance: once; len: 13; v_gene: TRBV6-5; j_gene: TRBJ2-1; CDR3aa: CASSSQRVGEQFF; CDR3nt: TGTGCCAGCAGTTCCCAACGGGTGGGTGAGCAGTTCTTC
d_gene: NA; abundance: once; len: 17; v_gene: TRBV11-2; j_gene: TRBJ2-2; CDR3aa: CASSSLGGRLITGELFF; CDR3nt: TGTGCCAGCAGCTCTCTCGGGGGGCGGCTAATTACCGGGGAGCTGTTTTTT
d_gene: TRBD1; abundance: few; len: 14; v_gene: TRBV10-3; j_gene: TRBJ1-2; CDR3aa: CAISERQGAYGYTF; CDR3nt: TGTGCCATCAGTGAGCGACAGGGGGCCTATGGCTACACCTTC
d_gene: NA; abundance: NA; len: 14; v_gene: TRBV27; j_gene: TRBJ2-7; CDR3aa: CASSLSWRGGEQYF; CDR3nt: TGTGCCAGCAGTTTATCATGGAGGGGGGGCGAGCAGTACTTC
d_gene: NA; abundance: NA; len: 17; v_gene: TRBV21-1; j_gene: TRBJ1-5; CDR3aa: CASSKSGTDYSNQPQHF; CDR3nt: TGTGCCAGCAGCAAATCCGGGACAGACTATAGCAATCAGCCCCAGCATTTT
d_gene: NA; abundance: NA; len: 12; v_gene: TRBV25-1; j_gene: TRBJ2-7; CDR3aa: CASRAEAGEQYF; CDR3nt: TGTGCCAGCAGGGCGGAGGCTGGGGAGCAGTACTTC
d_gene: NA; abundance: few; len: 14; v_gene: TRBV6-5; j_gene: TRBJ1-6; CDR3aa: CASRADSTGSPLHF; CDR3nt: TGTGCCAGCAGAGCGGACAGCACCGGTTCACCCCTCCACTTT
d_gene: NA; abundance: NA; len: 13; v_gene: TRBV30; j_gene: TRBJ1-1; CDR3aa: CAWSRPGLTEAFF; CDR3nt: TGTGCCTGGAGTAGGCCGGGGTTGACTGAAGCTTTCTTT
d_gene: NA; abundance: NA; len: 17; v_gene: TRBV9; j_gene: TRBJ2-5; CDR3aa: CASSASLGTRGWETQYF; CDR3nt: TGTGCCAGCAGCGCCTCTCTCGGGACTCGAGGCTGGGAGACCCAGTACTTC
d_gene: TRBD2; abundance: NA; len: 16; v_gene: TRBV4-3; j_gene: TRBJ2-3; CDR3aa: CASSQDSTGGPDTQYF; CDR3nt: TGCGCCAGCAGCCAAGATAGTACGGGGGGGCCTGATACGCAGTATTTT
d_gene: TRBD1; abundance: NA; len: 15; v_gene: TRBV19; j_gene: TRBJ2-7; CDR3aa: CASSIQRQGPHEQYF; CDR3nt: TGTGCCAGTAGTATCCAGAGACAGGGTCCCCACGAGCAGTACTTC
d_gene: TRBD1; abundance: NA; len: 14; v_gene: TRBV7-6; j_gene: TRBJ1-1; CDR3aa: CASSSGQGRTEAFF; CDR3nt: TGTGCCAGCAGCTCGGGACAGGGACGGACTGAAGCTTTCTTT
d_gene: TRBD1; abundance: NA; len: 14; v_gene: TRBV6-2/TRBV6-3; j_gene: TRBJ2-1; CDR3aa: CASSPGQFYNEQFF; CDR3nt: TGTGCCAGCAGTCCGGGACAGTTCTACAATGAGCAGTTCTTC
d_gene: NA; abundance: NA; len: 13; v_gene: TRBV2; j_gene: TRBJ1-1; CDR3aa: CASSFRVDTEAFF; CDR3nt: TGTGCCAGCAGCTTCAGGGTGGACACTGAAGCTTTCTTT
d_gene: TRBD1; abundance: NA; len: 13; v_gene: TRBV6-5; j_gene: TRBJ1-2; CDR3aa: CASSYSDRVGYTF; CDR3nt: TGTGCCAGCAGTTACTCAGACAGGGTTGGCTACACCTTC
d_gene: TRBD1; abundance: few; len: 12; v_gene: TRBV29-1; j_gene: TRBJ1-2; CDR3aa: CSALPTGDGYTF; CDR3nt: TGCAGCGCTCTTCCGACAGGGGATGGCTACACCTTC
d_gene: TRBD1; abundance: once; len: 14; v_gene: TRBV16; j_gene: TRBJ2-3; CDR3aa: CASTDRGKSDTQYF; CDR3nt: TGTGCCAGCACGGACAGGGGGAAGTCAGATACGCAGTATTTT
d_gene: NA; abundance: NA; len: 15; v_gene: TRBV2; j_gene: TRBJ2-7; CDR3aa: CASSGGHKVHYEQYF; CDR3nt: TGTGCCAGCAGTGGAGGGCACAAGGTTCACTACGAGCAGTACTTC
d_gene: NA; abundance: NA; len: 13; v_gene: TRBV19; j_gene: TRBJ2-6; CDR3aa: CASEQERFTVLTF; CDR3nt: TGTGCCAGTGAACAGGAGAGGTTCACCGTCCTGACTTTC
d_gene: TRBD1; abundance: NA; len: 14; v_gene: TRBV12-5; j_gene: TRBJ1-5; CDR3aa: CASGTGGEAQPQHF; CDR3nt: TGTGCTAGTGGCACAGGGGGCGAGGCTCAGCCCCAGCATTTT
d_gene: NA; abundance: once; len: 13; v_gene: TRBV6-2/TRBV6-3; j_gene: TRBJ2-1; CDR3aa: CASSPNSYNEQFF; CDR3nt: TGTGCCAGCAGCCCTAATAGTTACAATGAGCAGTTCTTC
d_gene: NA; abundance: NA; len: 16; v_gene: TRBV5-4; j_gene: TRBJ1-3; CDR3aa: CASSLDQVFSGNTIYF; CDR3nt: TGTGCCAGCAGCTTGGATCAGGTGTTCTCTGGAAACACCATATATTTT
d_gene: NA; abundance: NA; len: 15; v_gene: TRBV7-5; j_gene: TRBJ2-1; CDR3aa: CVRSLCRGAYNEQFF; CDR3nt: TGTGTCAGAAGCCTCTGTCGGGGGGCTTACAATGAGCAGTTCTTC